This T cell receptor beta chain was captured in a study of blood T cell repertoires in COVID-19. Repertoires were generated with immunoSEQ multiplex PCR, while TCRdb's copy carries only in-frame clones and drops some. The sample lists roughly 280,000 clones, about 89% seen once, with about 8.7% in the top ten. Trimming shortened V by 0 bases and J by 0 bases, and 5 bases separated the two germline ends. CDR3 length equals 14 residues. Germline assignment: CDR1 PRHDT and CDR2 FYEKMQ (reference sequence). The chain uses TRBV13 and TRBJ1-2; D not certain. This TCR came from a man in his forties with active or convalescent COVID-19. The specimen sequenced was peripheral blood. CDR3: CASSLGQSNYGYTF. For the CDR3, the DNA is TGTGCCAGCAGCTTAGGTCAGTCTAACTATGGCTACACCTTC.